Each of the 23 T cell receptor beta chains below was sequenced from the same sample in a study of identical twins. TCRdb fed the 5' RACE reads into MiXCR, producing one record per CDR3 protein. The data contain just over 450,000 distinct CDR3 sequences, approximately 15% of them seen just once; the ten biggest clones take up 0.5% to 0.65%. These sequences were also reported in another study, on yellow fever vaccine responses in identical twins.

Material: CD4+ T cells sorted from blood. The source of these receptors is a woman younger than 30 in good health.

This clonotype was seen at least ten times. The CDR3 spells CASSYSGTTYEQYF. The CDR3 DNA sequence: TGTGCCAGCAGTTACTCAGGGACAACCTACGAGCAGTACTTC. This chain joins TRBV6-5 and TRBJ2-7, with a weak D call TRBD1 (6 bases). Trimming removed 0 bases at V and 2 bases at J, with 8 bases between. The CDR3 extends over 14 amino acids. Per germline, CDR1 MNHEY and CDR2 SVGAGI.

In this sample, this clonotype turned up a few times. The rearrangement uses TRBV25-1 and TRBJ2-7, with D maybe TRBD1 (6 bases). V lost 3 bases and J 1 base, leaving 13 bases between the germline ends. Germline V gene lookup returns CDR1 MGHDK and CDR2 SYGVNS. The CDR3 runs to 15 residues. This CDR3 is CASSDRDRLSYEQYF. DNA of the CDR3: TGTGCCAGCAGTGACCGTGACAGGCTTTCCTACGAGCAGTACTTC.

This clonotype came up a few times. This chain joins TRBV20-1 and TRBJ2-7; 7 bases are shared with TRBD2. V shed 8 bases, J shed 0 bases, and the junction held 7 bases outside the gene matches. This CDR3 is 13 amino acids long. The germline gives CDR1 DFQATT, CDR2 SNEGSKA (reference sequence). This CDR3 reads CSNRLAASYEQYF. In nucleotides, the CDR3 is TGCAGTAACCGGCTAGCGGCCTCCTACGAGCAGTACTTC.

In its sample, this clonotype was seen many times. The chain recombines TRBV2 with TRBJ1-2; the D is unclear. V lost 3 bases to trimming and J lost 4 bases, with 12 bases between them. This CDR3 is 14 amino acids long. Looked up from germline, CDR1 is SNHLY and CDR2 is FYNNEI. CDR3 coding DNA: TGTGCCAGCAGTGAGGGAGCGCACTTCTATGGCTACACCTTC. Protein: CASSEGAHFYGYTF. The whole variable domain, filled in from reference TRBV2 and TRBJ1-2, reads EPEVTQTPSHQVTQMGQEVILRCVPISNHLYFYWYRQILGQKVEFLVSFYNNEISEKSEIFDDQFSVERPDGSNFTLKIRSTKLEDSAMYFCASSEGAHFYGYTFGSGTRLTVV.

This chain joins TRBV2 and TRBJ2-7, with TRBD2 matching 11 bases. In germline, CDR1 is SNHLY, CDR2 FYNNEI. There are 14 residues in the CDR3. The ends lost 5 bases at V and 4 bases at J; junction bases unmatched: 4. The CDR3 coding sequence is TGTGCCAGCAGTAAGGGACTAGCGGTGTACGAGCAGTACTTC. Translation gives CASSKGLAVYEQYF.

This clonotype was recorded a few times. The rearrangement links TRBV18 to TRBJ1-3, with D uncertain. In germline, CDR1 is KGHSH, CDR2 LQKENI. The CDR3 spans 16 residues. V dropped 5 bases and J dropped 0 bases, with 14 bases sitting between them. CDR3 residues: CASSSLKEVSGNTIYF. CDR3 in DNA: TGTGCCAGCTCATCTCTAAAAGAGGTCTCTGGAAACACCATATATTTT.

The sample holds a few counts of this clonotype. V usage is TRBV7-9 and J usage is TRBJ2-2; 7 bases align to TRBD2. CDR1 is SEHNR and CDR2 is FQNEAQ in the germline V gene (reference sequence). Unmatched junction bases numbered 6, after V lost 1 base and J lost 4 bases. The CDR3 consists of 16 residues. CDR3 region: CASSLVLAAATGELFF. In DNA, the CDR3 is TGTGCCAGCAGCTTAGTGCTAGCGGCTGCCACCGGGGAGCTGTTTTTT.

The CDR3 region has the DNA TGTGCCAGCAGCTTATACCGCGGGGGCCTTAACACCGGGGAGCTGTTTTTT. Protein: CASSLYRGGLNTGELFF. The V gene is TRBV7-9, the J gene TRBJ2-2, with a possible D match to TRBD2 (7 bases). Looked up from germline, CDR1 is SEHNR and CDR2 is FQNEAQ (reference sequence). V dropped 2 bases and J dropped 2 bases, with 15 bases sitting between them. The length of the CDR3 is 17 residues.

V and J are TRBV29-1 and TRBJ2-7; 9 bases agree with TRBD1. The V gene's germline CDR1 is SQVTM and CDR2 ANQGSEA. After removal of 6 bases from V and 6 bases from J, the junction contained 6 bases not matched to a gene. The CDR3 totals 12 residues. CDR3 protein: CSVGTGIGEQYF. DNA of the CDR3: TGCAGCGTGGGGACAGGGATCGGCGAGCAGTACTTC.

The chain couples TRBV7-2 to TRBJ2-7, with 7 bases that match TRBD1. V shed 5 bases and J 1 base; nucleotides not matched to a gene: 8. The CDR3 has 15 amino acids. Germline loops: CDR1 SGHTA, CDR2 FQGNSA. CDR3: CASSPLTGPSYEQYF. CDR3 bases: TGTGCCAGCAGCCCACTGACAGGGCCATCCTACGAGCAGTACTTC.

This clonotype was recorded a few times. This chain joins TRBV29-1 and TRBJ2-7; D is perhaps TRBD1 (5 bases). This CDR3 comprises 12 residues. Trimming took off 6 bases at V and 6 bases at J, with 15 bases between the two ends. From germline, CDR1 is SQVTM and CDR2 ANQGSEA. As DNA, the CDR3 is TGCAGCGTCCGACGGTATCAGGGCGAGCAGTACTTC. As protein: CSVRRYQGEQYF.

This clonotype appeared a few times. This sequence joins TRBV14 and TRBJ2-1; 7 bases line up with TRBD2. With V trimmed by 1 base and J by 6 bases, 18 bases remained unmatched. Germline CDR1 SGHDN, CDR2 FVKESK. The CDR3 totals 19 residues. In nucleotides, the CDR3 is TGTGCCAGCAGCCAAGTACGCCTGGGGGGGACTACTTCCCGCAATGAGCAGTTCTTC. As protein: CASSQVRLGGTTSRNEQFF.

CDR3 DNA: TGTGCCAGCATGGCTAGCGGGGGCGGAGAGACCCAGTACTTC. Its protein product is CASMASGGGETQYF. This chain links TRBV28 with TRBJ2-5, with 10 bases matching TRBD2. Trimming removed 7 bases from V and 4 bases from J; junction bases left unmatched: 6. The CDR3 is made up of 14 amino acids. CDR1 MDHEN and CDR2 SYDVKM come from the germline V gene. Full variable domain (missing parts from reference TRBV28 and TRBJ2-5): DVKVTQSSRYLVKRTGEKVFLECVQDMDHENMFWYRQDPGLGLRLIYFSYDVKMKEKGDIPEGYSVSREKKERFSLILESASTNQTSMYLCASMASGGGETQYFGPGTRLLVL.

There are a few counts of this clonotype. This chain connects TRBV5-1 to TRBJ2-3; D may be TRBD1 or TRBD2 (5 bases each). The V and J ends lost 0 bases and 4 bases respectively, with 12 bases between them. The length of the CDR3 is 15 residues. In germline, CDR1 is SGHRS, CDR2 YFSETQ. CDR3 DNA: TGCGCCAGCAGCTTGGTTGGGGGTAACGCAGATACGCAGTATTTT. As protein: CASSLVGGNADTQYF.

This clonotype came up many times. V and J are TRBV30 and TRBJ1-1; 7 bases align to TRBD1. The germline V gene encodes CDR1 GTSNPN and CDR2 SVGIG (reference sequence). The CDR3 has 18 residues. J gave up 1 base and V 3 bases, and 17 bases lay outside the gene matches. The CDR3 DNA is TGTGCCTGGAGACCCCTCCAATGGCCGGGACAGCGGAACACTGAAGCTTTCTTT. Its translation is CAWRPLQWPGQRNTEAFF.

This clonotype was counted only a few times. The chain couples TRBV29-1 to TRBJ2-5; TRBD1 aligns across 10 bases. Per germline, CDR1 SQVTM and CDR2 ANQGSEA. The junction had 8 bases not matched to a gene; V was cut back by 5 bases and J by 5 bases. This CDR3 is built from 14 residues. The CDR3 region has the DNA TGCAGCGTTACCCGGGACAGGGGAAGGGAGACCCAGTACTTC. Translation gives CSVTRDRGRETQYF.

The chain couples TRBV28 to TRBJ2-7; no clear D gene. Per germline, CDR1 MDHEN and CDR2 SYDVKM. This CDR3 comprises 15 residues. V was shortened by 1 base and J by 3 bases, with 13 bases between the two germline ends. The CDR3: CASSLFSSEIYEQYF. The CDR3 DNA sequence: TGTGCCAGCAGTTTATTCAGCAGCGAAATCTACGAGCAGTACTTC. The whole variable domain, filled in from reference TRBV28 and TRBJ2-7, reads DVKVTQSSRYLVKRTGEKVFLECVQDMDHENMFWYRQDPGLGLRLIYFSYDVKMKEKGDIPEGYSVSREKKERFSLILESASTNQTSMYLCASSLFSSEIYEQYFGPGTRLTVT.

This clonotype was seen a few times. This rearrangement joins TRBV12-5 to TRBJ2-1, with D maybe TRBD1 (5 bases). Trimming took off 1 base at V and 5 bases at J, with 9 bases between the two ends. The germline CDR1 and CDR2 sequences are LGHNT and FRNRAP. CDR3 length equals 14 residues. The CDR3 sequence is CASGLGTRNNEQFF. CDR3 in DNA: TGTGCTAGTGGTTTGGGGACACGAAACAATGAGCAGTTCTTC. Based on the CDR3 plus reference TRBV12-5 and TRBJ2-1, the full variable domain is DARVTQTPRHKVTEMGQEVTMRCQPILGHNTVFWYRQTMMQGLELLAYFRNRAPLDDSGMPKDRFSAEMPDATLATLKIQPSEPRDSAVYFCASGLGTRNNEQFFGPGTRLTVL.

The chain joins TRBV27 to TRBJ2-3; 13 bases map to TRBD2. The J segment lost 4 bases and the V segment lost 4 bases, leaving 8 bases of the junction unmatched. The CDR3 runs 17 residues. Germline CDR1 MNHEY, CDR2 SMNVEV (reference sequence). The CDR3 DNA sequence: TGTGCCAGCAGTTCCTCCGGACTAGCGGGAGTAGCAGATACGCAGTATTTT. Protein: CASSSSGLAGVADTQYF.

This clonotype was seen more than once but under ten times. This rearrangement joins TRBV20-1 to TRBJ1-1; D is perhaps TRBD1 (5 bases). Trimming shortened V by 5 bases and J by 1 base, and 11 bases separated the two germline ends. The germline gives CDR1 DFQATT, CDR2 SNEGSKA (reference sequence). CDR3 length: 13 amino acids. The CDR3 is CSAPGLWNTEAFF. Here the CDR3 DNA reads TGCAGTGCTCCGGGACTGTGGAACACTGAAGCTTTCTTT.

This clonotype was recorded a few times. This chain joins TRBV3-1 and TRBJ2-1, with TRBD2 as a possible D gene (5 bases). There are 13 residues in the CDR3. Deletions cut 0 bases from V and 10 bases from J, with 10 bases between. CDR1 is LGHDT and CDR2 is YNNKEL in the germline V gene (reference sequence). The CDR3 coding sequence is TGTGCCAGCAGCCAAGATAGGAGCGGCGAGCAGTTCTTC. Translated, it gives CASSQDRSGEQFF.

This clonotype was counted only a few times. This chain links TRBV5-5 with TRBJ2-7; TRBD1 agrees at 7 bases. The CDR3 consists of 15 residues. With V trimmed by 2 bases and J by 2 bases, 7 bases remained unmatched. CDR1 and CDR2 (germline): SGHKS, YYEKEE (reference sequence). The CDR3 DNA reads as TGTGCCAGCAGCTTCCTCGGACAGGTCACCTACGAGCAGTACTTC. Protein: CASSFLGQVTYEQYF. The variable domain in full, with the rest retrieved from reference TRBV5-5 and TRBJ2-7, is DAGVTQSPTHLIKTRGQQVTLRCSPISGHKSVSWYQQVLGQGPQFIFQYYEKEERGRGNFPDRFSARQFPNYSSELNVNALLLGDSALYLCASSFLGQVTYEQYFGPGTRLTVT.

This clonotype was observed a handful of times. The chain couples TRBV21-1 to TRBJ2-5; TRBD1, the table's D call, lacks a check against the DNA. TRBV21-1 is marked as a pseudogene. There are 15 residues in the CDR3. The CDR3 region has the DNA TGTGCCAGCAGCAAAATACGGGACAGGGGCGAGACCCAGTACTTC. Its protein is CASSKIRDRGETQYF.